This T cell receptor (beta chain) was identified in a study of T-cell memory formation after mild COVID-19. TCRdb called the 5' RACE reads again in MiXCR, with one record for every CDR3 protein. There are about 560,000 distinct CDR3 sequences in the sample; roughly 22% occur only once, and 7.5% to 9.5% lies in the top ten. In germline, CDR1 is SGHRS, CDR2 YFSETQ. The CDR3 spans 14 residues. The V end was cut by 1 base, the J end by 2 bases, with 9 bases between. In this sample, this clonotype turned up many times. This chain joins TRBV5-1 and TRBJ1-1; perhaps TRBD1 as D (5 bases). Sample: PBMCs or a T cell subset sorted from them (not recorded which). This sequence was found in an adult woman who had mild COVID-19 (a few samples of this study predate the infection). Cell type and time point are not known. The CDR3 coding sequence is TGCGCCAGCAGCTTGCTGGACACCAACACTGAAGCTTTCTTT. Amino acid sequence: CASSLLDTNTEAFF. Combining the CDR3 with reference TRBV5-1 and TRBJ1-1 gives the whole variable domain KAGVTQTPRYLIKTRGQQVTLSCSPISGHRSVSWYQQTPGQGLQFLFEYFSETQRNKGNFPGRFSGRQFSNSRSEMNVSTLELGDSALYLCASSLLDTNTEAFFGQGTRLTVV.